The 16 T cell receptor beta chains given below trace back to one sample, sequenced in a study of T cell changes during pregnancy in multiple sclerosis. The repertoire was sequenced with immunoSEQ multiplex PCR; TCRdb's copy has only in-frame clones and lacks some. Altogether approximately 53,000 clones are present, around nine tenths being singletons, with the ten largest covering around 0.4%. Sample: CD4+ T cells from peripheral blood mononuclear cells, taken before pregnancy. Receptors originate from a female donor with multiple sclerosis, enrolled in a pregnancy study.

The rearrangement links TRBV19 to TRBJ2-2, with 11 bases matching TRBD1. CDR3 length equals 17 residues. CDR1 LNHDA and CDR2 SQIVND come from the germline V gene (reference sequence). V lost 7 bases and J lost 6; bases outside the gene matches: 13. The CDR3 loop reads CASTHPRTGGASGELFF. CDR3 nucleotides: TGTGCCAGTACCCATCCCCGGACAGGGGGCGCATCCGGGGAGCTGTTTTTT.

This sequence joins TRBV29-1 and TRBJ1-4; D unclear. CDR1 SQVTM and CDR2 ANQGSEA come from the germline V gene. Trimming left V 5 bases short and J 1 base short, with 11 bases between. CDR3 length equals 14 residues. The CDR3 DNA sequence: TGCAGCGTTCCCGGGGTTGGAACTAATGAAAAACTGTTTTTT. This translates into CSVPGVGTNEKLFF.

The chain links TRBV30 to TRBJ2-2, with 11 nucleotides matching TRBD1. The length of the CDR3 is 16 residues. V was clipped by 3 bases and J by 7 bases; unmatched bases: 10. In germline, CDR1 is GTSNPN, CDR2 SVGIG (reference sequence). This CDR3 is CAWRRRTGGFGGELFF. Here the CDR3 DNA reads TGTGCCTGGAGACGAAGGACAGGGGGCTTCGGCGGGGAGCTGTTTTTT.

This clone was observed a single time. Here the CDR3 reads CASSLDSGRTNTGELFF. CDR3 bases: TGTGCCAGCAGCTTAGATTCTGGCAGGACGAACACCGGGGAGCTGTTTTTT. The gene calls are TRBV11-2 and TRBJ2-2; D unclear. The CDR3 runs 17 residues. Germline V gene data show CDR1 as SGHAT and CDR2 as FQNNGV. The V and J ends lost 0 bases and 0 bases respectively, with 11 bases between them.

The J gene is TRBJ2-5, the V gene TRBV5-4; 13 positions match TRBD2. Germline CDR1 reads SGHNT; CDR2 reads YYREEE (reference sequence). Germline trimming cut 0 bases from V and 5 bases from J; bases unmatched to any gene: 4. The CDR3 loop spans 16 amino acids. In DNA, the CDR3 is TGTGCCAGCAGCTTGGGGACTAGCGGGAGATACGAGACCCAGTACTTC. As protein: CASSLGTSGRYETQYF. The entire variable domain, with the rest obtained from reference TRBV5-4 and TRBJ2-5, is as follows: ETGVTQSPTHLIKTRGQQVTLRCSSQSGHNTVSWYQQALGQGPQFIFQYYREEENGRGNFPPRFSGLQFPNYSSELNVNALELDDSALYLCASSLGTSGRYETQYFGPGTRLLVL.

The chain carries TRBV27 and TRBJ2-5; D gene unclear. V lost 6 bases and J 2 bases, leaving 22 bases between the germline ends. The germline V gene has CDR1 MNHEY and CDR2 SMNVEV (reference sequence). This CDR3 comprises 17 residues. CDR3 in amino acids: CASRSRFLTNIQETQYF. The CDR3 DNA reads TGTGCCAGCAGAAGCAGGTTTCTCACAAACATTCAAGAGACCCAGTACTTC.

The chain carries TRBV30 and TRBJ2-5; D is unclear. Germline V gives CDR1 GTSNPN, CDR2 SVGIG (reference sequence). The CDR3 length is 12 residues. Trimming stripped 5 bases from V and 0 bases from J, with 7 bases between. The CDR3 here is CAWSTDQETQYF. DNA of the CDR3: TGTGCCTGGTCGACTGACCAAGAGACCCAGTACTTC. The full variable domain, its missing parts supplied by reference TRBV30 and TRBJ2-5, is SQTIHQWPATLVQPVGSPLSLECTVEGTSNPNLYWYRQAAGRGLQLLFYSVGIGQISSEVPQNLSASRPQDRQFILSSKKLLLSDSGFYLCAWSTDQETQYFGPGTRLLVL.

The chain links TRBV5-4 to TRBJ2-5, with 7 bases fitting TRBD1. CDR3 length: 16 amino acids. Losses at the gene ends were 3 bases for V and 5 bases for J; bases not matched to a gene: 13. Germline loops: CDR1 SGHNT, CDR2 YYREEE (reference sequence). The DNA for the CDR3 is TGTGCCAGCAGCTCGCTACAGGGGCCAGGGAGTGAGACCCAGTACTTC. It translates to CASSSLQGPGSETQYF.

The chain recombines TRBV27 with TRBJ2-5; perhaps TRBD1 as D (5 bases). The V gene lost 5 bases and the J gene lost 1 base, with 8 bases spanning the gap. Germline assignment: CDR1 MNHEY and CDR2 SMNVEV (reference sequence). This CDR3 spans 13 amino acids. The CDR3 loop reads CASSRDSQETQYF. CDR3 in DNA: TGTGCCAGCAGTCGAGACAGCCAAGAGACCCAGTACTTC.

J is TRBJ2-1 and V is TRBV6-6, with D perhaps TRBD2 (6 bases). The length of the CDR3 is 14 residues. Germline CDR1 reads MNHNY; CDR2 reads SVGAGI (reference sequence). V lost 5 bases, J lost 4 bases, and 12 bases lay in between. The CDR3 loop reads CASSNKAGYNEQFF. CDR3 in DNA: TGTGCCAGCAGTAATAAGGCGGGGTACAATGAGCAGTTCTTC.

The J gene is TRBJ1-2, the V gene TRBV6-1, with D possibly TRBD1 on 5 matching bases. Germline V CDR1 and CDR2: MNHNS, SASEGT. V was trimmed by 7 bases and J by 5 bases, leaving 11 bases between them. This CDR3 contains 12 residues. CDR3 in amino acids: CASTGGNYGYTF. The CDR3 DNA sequence: TGTGCCAGCACCGGGGGGAATTATGGCTACACCTTC.

This rearrangement joins TRBV5-8 to TRBJ2-7, with D possibly matching TRBD1 (6 bases). The CDR3 length is 13 residues. Germline assignment: CDR1 SGHTS and CDR2 YDEGEE. V was pared by 4 bases and J by 5 bases, with 13 bases between. CDR3 sequence: CASSTGKRDEQYF. The CDR3 DNA reads TGTGCCAGCAGCACAGGGAAACGAGACGAGCAGTACTTC.

The V call is TRBV7-2, the J call TRBJ1-4, with a weak D call TRBD1 (5 bases). Germline V gene sequence: CDR1 SGHTA, CDR2 FQGNSA. The germline V and J ends were trimmed by 1 base and 7 bases, with 13 bases remaining between them. CDR3 length: 15 amino acids. The DNA for the CDR3 is TGTGCCAGCAGCTTAGAGGCCTCGGGGGGTGAAAAACTGTTTTTT. This translates into CASSLEASGGEKLFF.

The rearrangement links TRBV25-1 to TRBJ2-1; 11 bases map to TRBD1. CDR1 is MGHDK and CDR2 is SYGVNS in the germline V gene. V lost 3 bases to trimming and J lost 9 bases; unmatched junction nucleotides: 7. The CDR3 loop spans 15 amino acids. CDR3 region: CASSDPGTGGTEQFF. CDR3 nucleotides: TGTGCCAGCAGTGATCCCGGGACAGGGGGAACTGAGCAGTTCTTC. Full variable domain (rest looked up from reference TRBV25-1 and TRBJ2-1): EADIYQTPRYLVIGTGKKITLECSQTMGHDKMYWYQQDPGMELHLIHYSYGVNSTEKGDLSSESTVSRIRTEHFPLTLESARPSHTSQYLCASSDPGTGGTEQFFGPGTRLTVL.

The chain is built from TRBV10-2 and TRBJ1-5; D gene uncertain. V was pared by 4 bases and J by 6 bases, with 13 bases between. CDR3 size: 14 residues. Looked up from germline, CDR1 is WSHSY and CDR2 is SAAADI. CDR3 protein: CASSGTPEGQPQHF. CDR3 coding DNA: TGCGCCAGCAGTGGGACCCCGGAGGGTCAGCCCCAGCATTTT.

V is TRBV6-5 and J is TRBJ1-1; possibly TRBD1 for D (5 bases). Germline CDR1 MNHEY, CDR2 SVGAGI. V lost 6 bases to trimming and J lost 1 base, with 15 bases between them. This CDR3 spans 15 amino acids. The DNA of the CDR3 is TGTGCCAGCAGCTACCGCGACAGAACGAACACTGAAGCTTTCTTT. Protein: CASSYRDRTNTEAFF.